The present T cell receptor (beta chain) was sequenced within a study of cytomegalovirus exposure and HLA in healthy donors (dated by TCRdb to about 2017). For context, the study as a whole: An earlier analysis of approximately 550 of the donors reported approximately 270 Gb of sequence data and around 110 million unique TCR beta sequences from about 200 million T cells. About 280 gigabases of sequencing data and approximately 85 million unique TCR sequences were included in an early release covering about 700 HLA-typed donors. Among the roughly 410 genotyped donors, about 85% belonged to the genetic ancestry cluster associated with self-reported Caucasian donors. The study was designed to test whether signatures of past pathogen exposure could be identified by cataloging public T cell receptors. Using immunosequencing, the study profiled T cell repertoires from some 670 subjects and related those repertoires to cytomegalovirus serostatus. Besides the first cohort of some 670 subjects, a separate validation cohort made up of 120 or so different subjects was used. To predict cytomegalovirus infection status, the study brought together high-throughput TCR immunosequencing, statistical association of individual TCRs with disease status, and machine learning. A later analysis re-examined previously published TCR beta repertoires from just over 650 donors and added high-resolution HLA genotyping to investigate patterns of TCR occurrence. The later analysis used no new phenotypic data to find candidate immune exposures, relying instead on TCR beta sequences and their occurrence across donors. To decide whether each TCR beta V gene segment behaved as functional or pseudogenic, an earlier analysis of some 600 of the donors relied on high-throughput TCR beta sequencing. Alongside the repertoire data, information on donor age, sex, ethnicity and CMV serostatus was compiled. In a later genetic analysis, genome-wide SNP genotypes for 398 of the 666 donors were used, and that subset was treated as a discovery cohort. All discovery cohort repertoires had been generated on a single sequencing platform. Both class I and class II loci were covered by HLA typing, at four-digit resolution. The number of donors typed differed by locus, with about 629-630 for A, B, C, DRB1 and DQB1, more than 500 for DQA1, about 610 for DPA1, and some 450 for DPB1. A few DR-DQ haplotypes were treated as single units for association and clustering because of strong linkage in the cohort. Among 350 to 400 genotyped donors of the cohort, an average of approximately 240,000 unique TCR beta nucleotide sequences were sequenced per donor, roughly 18% of them non-productive. Broader findings and caveats from the paper: Some IMGT-functional V segments, including TRBV6-2 and TRBV6-3, could not be told apart with the 87-base-pair reads, so those segments were excluded. Because HLA typing was missing for some donors at each locus, association tests included only the typed subset. In an earlier analysis of under 600 of the donors, most TCR beta V segments were observed in productive rearrangements about 90% or about 30% of the time, broadly matching IMGT annotations. At a false discovery rate of 0.05, a later analysis linked under 20,000 TCR beta sequences to specific HLA alleles. According to the authors, the approach could potentially be generalized to other disease states and immunological phenotypes. This cohort had only TCR beta chains sequenced, and the lack of alpha or paired-chain data limited which features could be detected. A cluster of highly shared sequence variants was judged likely to represent a technical artifact of the sequencing pipeline. A further reported finding was that TCR beta sequences accurately predicted the HLA-A and HLA-B alleles for most subjects in the first cohort. An association between a missense DCLRE1C variant and V-gene and J-gene trimming of TCR beta chains was found in a later genetic analysis and replicated in an independent cohort. The earlier analysis of a few hundred of the donors excluded some 15 rarely observed V segments, including chromosome 9 orphons, because counts were too low. Compared with equally common non-associated chains, HLA-associated TCR beta chains in a later analysis were more clonally expanded and had lower generation probabilities. According to a later genetic analysis, donors in an Asian-associated ancestry cluster had fewer N-insertions in productive TCRs than the approximately 670-donor mean. In a later analysis, most CMV-associated TCR beta chains were found to appear HLA-restricted, with HLA associations seemingly driven largely by CMV exposure. Presence/absence analyses assumed roughly uniform sequencing depth across donors, an assumption that may not hold. A few of the identified cytomegalovirus-associated TCR beta chains were confirmed in vitro to be specific for cytomegalovirus antigens. Correlated functional status among segregating V segments might reflect linkage disequilibrium, but an unknown experimental factor could not be ruled out. Cytomegalovirus status was reported to be diagnosed by the classifier with high specificity and sensitivity in both the original and validation cohorts. While some public TCRs were present in many individuals, most TCR sequences turned up only very rarely across donors. For the cohort, immune exposure information was limited to CMV serostatus. The study gave a list of under 200 TCR beta chains associated with cytomegalovirus. Assigning TCR associations to individual alleles was difficult when HLA alleles, especially DR and DQ, strongly co-occurred. In a later analysis, several top co-occurrence clusters were reported to appear linked to parvovirus B19, influenza, CMV and Epstein-Barr virus. In a later analysis, TCR association rates were found to vary across HLA loci, with the most associated TCRs seen for DRB1 alleles and the fewest for HLA-C alleles.

Library preparation used the immunoSEQ multiplex PCR assay. For the multiplex PCR, a mixture combining 60 forward primers for TCR Vbeta segments and 13 reverse primers for TCR Jbeta segments was used. A multiplex PCR assay on genomic DNA amplified the CDR3 region of rearranged TCR beta genes. The amplified TCR beta libraries were sequenced on the Illumina HiSeq System as 87-base-pair reads. On the authors' methods: A later analysis counted about 82 million unique TCR beta chains across the 500 to 850 repertoires, and roughly 11 million of these chains were shared by at least two donors. A nearest-neighbor algorithm error-corrected the raw reads and collapsed the reads into unique sequences, merging closely related sequences to remove PCR and sequencing errors. Alignment of CDR3 sequences to IMGT reference sequences was used to assign V, D and J gene segments. For a sequence to be retained, a match of at least six nucleotides was required to both a V gene segment and a J gene segment. Rearrangements were classified as productive when the CDR3 lacked stop codons and remained in frame with V and J, and all other rearrangements were classified as non-productive. CDR3 was defined by IMGT convention, running from the second conserved V-encoded cysteine to the conserved J-encoded phenylalanine. The earlier analysis of roughly 590 of the donors excluded sequences that lacked an unambiguous match to a single V gene segment. An earlier analysis of fewer than 650 of the donors classified V segments as functional when productive rearrangements were above 56.7% and as segregating when the standard deviation between donors was above 5%. A statistical classification framework was built for diagnosing cytomegalovirus status from the catalog of TCR beta chain sequences. In a later analysis, TCR nucleotide sequences were compared against IMGT/GENE-DB human TR gene sequences so that V and J genes could be assigned. In a later analysis, CDR3 sequences and most-parsimonious VDJ recombination scenarios were assigned using the TCRdist pipeline. In a later analysis, each TCR beta chain was defined by its CDR3 amino acid sequence together with its V-gene family, and reads without a unique V-gene family were excluded. To address suspected cross-contamination and a sequencing artifact, a later analysis removed approximately 600 highly shared, low-generation-probability nucleotide sequences. In a later analysis, a clonal expansion index for each public chain was calculated from normalized within-repertoire ranks of inferred template counts. In a later analysis, generation probabilities were computed using a VDJ recombination model fitted to out-of-frame rearrangements, and the results were checked against IGoR. Hypergeometric tests were used in a later analysis to score TCR-TCR, TCR-HLA and TCR-CMV co-occurrence, with a repertoire-size bias correction applied to the TCR pairs. False discovery rates were estimated in a later analysis by permuting HLA or CMV assignments 20 times. In a later analysis, co-occurring TCRs were grouped using DBSCAN, with TCRdist sequence similarity added in when clustering inside HLA-allele-positive subsets. Repertoires with fewer than 30,000 or more than 120,000 public chains were left out of co-occurrence clustering, as were a handful of repertoires with anomalous nucleotide sharing. TCRdb provides this immuneACCESS table in a form limited to in-frame rearrangements. Some clones are lacking; in checked studies, under half of them reflect an unresolved V gene, and why the rest are absent is not known. The DNA gave D and trimming, while V, J and clone size come from that table. The sample contains about 110,000 clones, more than 70% of them found a single time. The top ten clonotypes cover roughly 2.3% of the sample.

The cohort was made up of approximately 700 healthy bone marrow donors. Cohort members were all nominally healthy when sampled, although unrecorded immune exposures were likely present. The donor was CMV seronegative and belonged to the group of 352 seronegative cohort members. Each donor provided a peripheral blood sample, and peripheral blood mononuclear cells were used for TCR beta sequencing. Genomic DNA extraction from the blood cell samples was performed with the Qiagen DNeasy Blood Extraction Kit. The table lists this clone with a few counts. The antigen this receptor binds is unknown. No per-base quality is available; no much larger clone lies one base away. Cut back by 6 bases and 3 bases, the V and J ends lie 17 bases apart. The CDR3 numbers 15 residues from cysteine through phenylalanine. Of all the DNA, just the CDR3 is kept, 45 bases in frame from base 1. The germline V gene yields SNHLY for CDR1 and FYNNEI for CDR2.

This TCR was sampled from a man aged 18 to 29 in good health and CMV-seronegative. The specimen was PBMCs. The V gene is TRBV2 and the J gene is TRBJ1-1; D gene: possibly TRBD1, on 5 matching bases. The bases are TGTGCCAGCAGACAGGAATCGCGTAGGGACACTGAAGCTTTCTTT. Translated, this is CASRQESRRDTEAFF.